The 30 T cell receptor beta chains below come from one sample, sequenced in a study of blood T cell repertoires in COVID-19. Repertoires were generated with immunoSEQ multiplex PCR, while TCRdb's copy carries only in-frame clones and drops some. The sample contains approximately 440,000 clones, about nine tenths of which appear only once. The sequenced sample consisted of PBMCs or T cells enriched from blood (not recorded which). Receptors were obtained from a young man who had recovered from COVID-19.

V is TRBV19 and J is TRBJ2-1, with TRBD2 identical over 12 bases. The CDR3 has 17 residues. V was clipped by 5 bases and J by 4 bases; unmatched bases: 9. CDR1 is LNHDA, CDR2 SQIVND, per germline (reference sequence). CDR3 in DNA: TGTGCCAGTAGTTCATCACTAGCGGGGGGACGATACAATGAGCAGTTCTTC. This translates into CASSSSLAGGRYNEQFF.

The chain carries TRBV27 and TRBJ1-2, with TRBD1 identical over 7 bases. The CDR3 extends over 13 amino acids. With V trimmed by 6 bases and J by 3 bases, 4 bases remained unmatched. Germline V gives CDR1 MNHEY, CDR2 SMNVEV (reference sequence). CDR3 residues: CASRDRNYYGYTF. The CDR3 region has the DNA TGTGCCAGCAGGGACAGGAATTACTATGGCTACACCTTC.

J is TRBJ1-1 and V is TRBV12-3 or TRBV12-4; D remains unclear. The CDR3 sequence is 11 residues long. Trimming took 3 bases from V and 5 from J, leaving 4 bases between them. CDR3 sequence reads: CASSFQTEAFF. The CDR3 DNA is TGTGCCAGCAGTTTCCAGACTGAAGCTTTCTTT.

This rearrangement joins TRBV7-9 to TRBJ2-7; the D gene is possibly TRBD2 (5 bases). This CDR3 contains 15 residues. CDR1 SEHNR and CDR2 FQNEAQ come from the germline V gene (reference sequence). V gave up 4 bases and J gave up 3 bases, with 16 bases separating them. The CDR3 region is CASSYYSGSYYEQYF. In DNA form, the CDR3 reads TGTGCCAGCAGCTACTACAGCGGATCTTACTACGAGCAGTACTTC.

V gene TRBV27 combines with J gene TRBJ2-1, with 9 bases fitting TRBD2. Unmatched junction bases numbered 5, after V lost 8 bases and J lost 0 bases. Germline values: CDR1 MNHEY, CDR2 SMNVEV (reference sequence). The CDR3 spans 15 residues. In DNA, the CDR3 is TGTGCCAGCTCCCGAGCGGGGGGCTCCTACAATGAGCAGTTCTTC. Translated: CASSRAGGSYNEQFF.

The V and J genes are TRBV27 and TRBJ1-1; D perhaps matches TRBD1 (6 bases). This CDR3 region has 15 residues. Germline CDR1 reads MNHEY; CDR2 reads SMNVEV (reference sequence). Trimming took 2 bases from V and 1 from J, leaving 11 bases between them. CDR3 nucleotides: TGTGCCAGCAGTTTAAGGGGGAGGGCGAACACTGAAGCTTTCTTT. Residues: CASSLRGRANTEAFF.

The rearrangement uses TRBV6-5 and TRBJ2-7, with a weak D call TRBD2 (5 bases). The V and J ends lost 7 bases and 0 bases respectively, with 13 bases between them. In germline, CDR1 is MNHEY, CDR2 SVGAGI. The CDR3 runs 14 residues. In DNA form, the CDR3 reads TGTGCCAGCAAAGGAGCGGTTCTCTCCTACGAGCAGTACTTC. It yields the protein CASKGAVLSYEQYF.

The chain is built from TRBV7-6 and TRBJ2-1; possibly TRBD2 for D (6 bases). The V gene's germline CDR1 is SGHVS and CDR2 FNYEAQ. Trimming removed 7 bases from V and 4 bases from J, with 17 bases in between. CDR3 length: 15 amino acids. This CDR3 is CASTLQAGPYNEQFF. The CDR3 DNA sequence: TGTGCCAGCACCCTACAGGCGGGACCATACAATGAGCAGTTCTTC. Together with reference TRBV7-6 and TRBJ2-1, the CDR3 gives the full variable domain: GAGVSQSPRYKVTKRGQDVALRCDPISGHVSLYWYRQALGQGPEFLTYFNYEAQQDKSGLPNDRFSAERPEGSISTLTIQRTEQRDSAMYRCASTLQAGPYNEQFFGPGTRLTVL.

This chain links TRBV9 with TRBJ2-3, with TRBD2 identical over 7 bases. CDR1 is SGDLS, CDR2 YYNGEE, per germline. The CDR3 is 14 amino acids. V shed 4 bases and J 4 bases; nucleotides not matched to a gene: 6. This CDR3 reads CASSRDGRPDTQYF. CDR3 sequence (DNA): TGTGCCAGCAGCCGGGACGGGAGGCCAGATACGCAGTATTTT.

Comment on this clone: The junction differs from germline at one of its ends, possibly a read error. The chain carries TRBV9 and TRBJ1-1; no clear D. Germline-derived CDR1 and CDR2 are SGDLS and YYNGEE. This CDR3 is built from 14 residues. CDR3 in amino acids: CASSVVSRNPEAFF. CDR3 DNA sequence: TGTGCCAGCAGCGTAGTATCCAGGAACCCTGAAGCTTTCTTT. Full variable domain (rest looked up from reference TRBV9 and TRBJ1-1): DSGVTQTPKHLITATGQRVTLRCSPRSGDLSVYWYQQSLDQGLQFLIQYYNGEERAKGNILERFSAQQFPDLHSELNLSSLELGDSALYFCASSVVSRNPEAFFGQGTRLTVV.

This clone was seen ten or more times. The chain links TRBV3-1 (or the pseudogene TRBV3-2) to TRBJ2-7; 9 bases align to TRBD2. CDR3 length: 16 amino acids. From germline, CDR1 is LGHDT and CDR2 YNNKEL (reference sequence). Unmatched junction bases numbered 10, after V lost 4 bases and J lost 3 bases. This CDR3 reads CASSRGTGTSSYEQYF. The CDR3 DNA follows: TGTGCCAGCAGCCGCGGCACCGGGACTAGCAGCTACGAGCAGTACTTC.

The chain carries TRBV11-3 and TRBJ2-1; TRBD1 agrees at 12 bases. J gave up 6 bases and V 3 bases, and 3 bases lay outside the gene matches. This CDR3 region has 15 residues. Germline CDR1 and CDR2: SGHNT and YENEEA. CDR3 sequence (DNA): TGTGCCAGCAGCTTCGGGACAGGGGGCTTCAATGAGCAGTTCTTC. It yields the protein CASSFGTGGFNEQFF. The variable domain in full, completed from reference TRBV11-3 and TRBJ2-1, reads EAGVVQSPRYKIIEKKQPVAFWCNPISGHNTLYWYLQNLGQGPELLIRYENEEAVDDSQLPKDRFSAERLKGVDSTLKIQPAELGDSAVYLCASSFGTGGFNEQFFGPGTRLTVL.

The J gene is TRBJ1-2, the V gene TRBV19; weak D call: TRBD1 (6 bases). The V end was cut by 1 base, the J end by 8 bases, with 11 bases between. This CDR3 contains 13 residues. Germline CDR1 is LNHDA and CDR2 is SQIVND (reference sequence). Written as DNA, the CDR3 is TGTGCCAGTAGTATAGGGGCAGGGGACGGCTACACCTTC. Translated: CASSIGAGDGYTF.

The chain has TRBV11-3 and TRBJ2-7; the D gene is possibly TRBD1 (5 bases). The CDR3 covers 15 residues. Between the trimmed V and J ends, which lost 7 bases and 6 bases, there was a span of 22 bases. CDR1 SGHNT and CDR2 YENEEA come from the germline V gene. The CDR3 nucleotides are TGTGCCAGCATCCCGAGGACCAGGGTACTTTCCGAGCAGTACTTC. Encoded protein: CASIPRTRVLSEQYF. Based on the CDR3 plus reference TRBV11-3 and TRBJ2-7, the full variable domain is EAGVVQSPRYKIIEKKQPVAFWCNPISGHNTLYWYLQNLGQGPELLIRYENEEAVDDSQLPKDRFSAERLKGVDSTLKIQPAELGDSAVYLCASIPRTRVLSEQYFGPGTRLTVT.

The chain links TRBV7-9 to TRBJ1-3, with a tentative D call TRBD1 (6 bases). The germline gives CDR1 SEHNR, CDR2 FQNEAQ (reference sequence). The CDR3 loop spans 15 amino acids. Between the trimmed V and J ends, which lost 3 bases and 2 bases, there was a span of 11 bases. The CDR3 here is CASSFLQGPGNTIYF. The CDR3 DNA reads TGTGCCAGCAGCTTTCTCCAGGGGCCTGGAAACACCATATATTTT.

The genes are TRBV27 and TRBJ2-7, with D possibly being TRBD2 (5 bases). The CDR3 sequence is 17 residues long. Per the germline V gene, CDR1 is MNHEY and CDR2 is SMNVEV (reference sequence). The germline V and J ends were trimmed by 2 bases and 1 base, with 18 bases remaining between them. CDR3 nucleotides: TGTGCCAGCAGTTTACAACCCGTGGTAGCGCCTTCCTACGAGCAGTACTTC. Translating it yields CASSLQPVVAPSYEQYF.

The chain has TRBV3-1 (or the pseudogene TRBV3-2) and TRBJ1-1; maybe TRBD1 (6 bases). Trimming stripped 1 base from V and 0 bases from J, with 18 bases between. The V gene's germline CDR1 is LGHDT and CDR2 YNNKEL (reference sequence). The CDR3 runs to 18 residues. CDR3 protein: CASSQGPLRGTMNTEAFF. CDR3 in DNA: TGTGCCAGCAGCCAAGGCCCCTTAAGGGGGACTATGAACACTGAAGCTTTCTTT.

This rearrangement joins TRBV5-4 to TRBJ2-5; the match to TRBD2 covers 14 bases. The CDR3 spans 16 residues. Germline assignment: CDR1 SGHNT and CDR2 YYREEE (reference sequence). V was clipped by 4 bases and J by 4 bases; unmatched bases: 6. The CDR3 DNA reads TGTGCCAGCAGCAGGACTAGCGGGAGGCCGGGAGAGACCCAGTACTTC. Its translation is CASSRTSGRPGETQYF.

CDR3 in DNA: TGTGCCAGCAGCTCCCTTTATAATTCACCCCTCCACTTT. Translating it yields CASSSLYNSPLHF. The V gene is TRBV28, the J gene TRBJ1-6; D is ambiguous. The germline V gene has CDR1 MDHEN and CDR2 SYDVKM. The CDR3 length is 13 residues. V lost 6 bases and J lost 4, with 7 bases in between.

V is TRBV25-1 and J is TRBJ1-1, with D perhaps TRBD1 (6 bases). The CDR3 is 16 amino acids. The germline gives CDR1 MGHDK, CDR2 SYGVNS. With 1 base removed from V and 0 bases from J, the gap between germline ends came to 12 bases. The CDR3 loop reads CASSESGAGLNTEAFF. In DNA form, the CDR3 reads TGTGCCAGCAGTGAATCAGGGGCGGGTTTGAACACTGAAGCTTTCTTT.

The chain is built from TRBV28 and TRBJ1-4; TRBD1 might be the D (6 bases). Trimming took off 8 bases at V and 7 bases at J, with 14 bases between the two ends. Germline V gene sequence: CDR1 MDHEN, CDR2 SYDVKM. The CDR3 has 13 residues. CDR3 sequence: CASEDSAPEKLFF. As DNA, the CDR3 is TGTGCCAGCGAGGACAGCGCCCCTGAAAAACTGTTTTTT.

CDR3 nucleotide sequence: TGTGCCAGCAGTTCCCCGGGAGGGACAGGGGGGGATACGCAGTATTTT. Its protein is CASSSPGGTGGDTQYF. The V call is TRBV28, the J call TRBJ2-3, with 11 nucleotides matching TRBD1. The CDR3 extends over 16 amino acids. V shed 4 bases, J shed 6 bases, and the junction held 9 bases outside the gene matches. Germline V CDR1 and CDR2: MDHEN, SYDVKM. The variable domain in full, completed from reference TRBV28 and TRBJ2-3, reads DVKVTQSSRYLVKRTGEKVFLECVQDMDHENMFWYRQDPGLGLRLIYFSYDVKMKEKGDIPEGYSVSREKKERFSLILESASTNQTSMYLCASSSPGGTGGDTQYFGPGTRLTVL.

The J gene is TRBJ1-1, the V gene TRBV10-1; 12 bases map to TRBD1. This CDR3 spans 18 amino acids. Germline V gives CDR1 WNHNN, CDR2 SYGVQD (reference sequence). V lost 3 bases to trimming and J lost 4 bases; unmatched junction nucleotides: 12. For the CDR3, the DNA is TGCGCCAGCAGTGATCAAGGGGACAGGGGGCCCGAGGTCACTGAAGCTTTCTTT. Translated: CASSDQGDRGPEVTEAFF.

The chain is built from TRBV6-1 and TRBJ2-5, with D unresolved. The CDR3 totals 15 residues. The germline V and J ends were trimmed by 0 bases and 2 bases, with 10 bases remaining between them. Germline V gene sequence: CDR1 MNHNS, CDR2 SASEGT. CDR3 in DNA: TGTGCCAGCAGTGAAGCTCGCAGCAGGCAAGAGACCCAGTACTTC. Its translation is CASSEARSRQETQYF.

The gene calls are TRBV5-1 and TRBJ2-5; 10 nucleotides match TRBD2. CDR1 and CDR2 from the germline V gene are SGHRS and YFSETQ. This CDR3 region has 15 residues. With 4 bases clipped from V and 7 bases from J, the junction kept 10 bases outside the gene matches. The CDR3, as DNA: TGCGCCAGCAGCCCCCTAGCGGGAGTAGAGGGGACCCAGTACTTC. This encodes CASSPLAGVEGTQYF.

CDR3 sequence: CASNIRDSKRSNEQFF. In DNA form, the CDR3 reads TGTGCCAGTAACATCAGAGACTCCAAAAGGTCCAATGAGCAGTTCTTC. The V gene is TRBV19, the J gene TRBJ2-1; D is undetermined. V lost 7 bases and J 6 bases, leaving 22 bases between the germline ends. This CDR3 is 16 amino acids long. Germline values: CDR1 LNHDA, CDR2 SQIVND (reference sequence).

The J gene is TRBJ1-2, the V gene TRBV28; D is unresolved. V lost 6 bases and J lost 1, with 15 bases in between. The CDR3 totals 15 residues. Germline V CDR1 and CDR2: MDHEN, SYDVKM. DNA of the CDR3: TGTGCCAGCAGACCACCCTCGGGGATTAACTATGGCTACACCTTC. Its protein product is CASRPPSGINYGYTF.

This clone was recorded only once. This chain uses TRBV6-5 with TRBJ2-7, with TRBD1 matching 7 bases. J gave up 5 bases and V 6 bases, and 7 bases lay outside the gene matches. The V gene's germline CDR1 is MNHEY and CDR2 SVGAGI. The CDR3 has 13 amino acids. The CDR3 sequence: CASRPAGGNEQYF. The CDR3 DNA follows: TGTGCCAGCAGGCCGGCAGGGGGAAACGAGCAGTACTTC.

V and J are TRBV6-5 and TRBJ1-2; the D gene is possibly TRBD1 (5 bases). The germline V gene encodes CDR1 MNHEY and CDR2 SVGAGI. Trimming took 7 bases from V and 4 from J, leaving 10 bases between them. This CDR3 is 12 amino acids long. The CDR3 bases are TGTGCCAGCACCCACAGGACCTATGGCTACACCTTC. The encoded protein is CASTHRTYGYTF.

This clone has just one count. CDR3 nucleotides: TGTGCCACCAGTGCCGGCGGGGGGAAAGAGACCCAGTACTTC. Translating it yields CATSAGGGKETQYF. J is TRBJ2-5 and V is TRBV24-1, with TRBD2 matching over 8 bases. This CDR3 contains 14 residues. Losses at the gene ends were 5 bases for V and 3 bases for J; bases not matched to a gene: 4. Germline values: CDR1 KGHDR, CDR2 SFDVKD.